Listed below are T cell receptor beta chains from one sample, sequenced in a study of T cells in Graves' hyperthyroidism and ophthalmopathy. TCRdb fed the multiplex PCR reads into MiXCR, producing one record per CDR3 protein. The sample has fewer than 900,000 distinct CDR3 sequences, roughly 20% seen once; the top ten hold 16%. The sequenced sample was blood. These receptors originate from a woman between 50 and 59 years old with Graves' hyperthyroidism that later progressed to Graves' ophthalmopathy. CDR3s include the opening cysteine and the closing phenylalanine or tryptophan. Each record gives: CDR3 protein, CDR3 DNA, clone size, D gene, V gene, J gene. D genes are given only for firm matches. Only some rows state a clone size, as once, few, many or a class for expanded clones.

CDR3aa: CAISEGTVNYGYTF
CDR3nt: TGTGCCATCAGTGAGGGGACAGTCAACTATGGCTACACCTTC
abundance: few
d_gene: TRBD1
v_gene: TRBV10-3
j_gene: TRBJ1-2

CDR3aa: CASSETGPLTGEQFF
CDR3nt: TGTGCCAGCAGTGAGACAGGACCACTCACGGGGGAGCAGTTCTTC
abundance: NA
d_gene: NA
v_gene: TRBV7-3
j_gene: TRBJ2-1

CDR3aa: CATTTPLVQGNQPQHF
CDR3nt: TGTGCCACCACTACCCCTTTGGTCCAGGGGAATCAGCCCCAGCATTTT
abundance: many
d_gene: NA
v_gene: TRBV6-1
j_gene: TRBJ1-5

CDR3aa: CAWSKTLNTEAFF
CDR3nt: TGTGCCTGGAGTAAGACCTTGAACACTGAAGCTTTCTTT
abundance: many
d_gene: NA
v_gene: TRBV30
j_gene: TRBJ1-1

CDR3aa: CASRTGTGRSSTEAFF
CDR3nt: TGTGCCAGCAGGACCGGGACAGGGAGGAGCAGCACTGAAGCTTTCTTT
abundance: NA
d_gene: TRBD1
v_gene: TRBV7-2
j_gene: TRBJ1-1

CDR3aa: CASSMGGIGEQFF
CDR3nt: TGTGCCAGTAGTATGGGAGGGATCGGTGAGCAGTTCTTC
abundance: NA
d_gene: TRBD2
v_gene: TRBV19
j_gene: TRBJ2-1

CDR3aa: CASSFVDEQYF
CDR3nt: TGTGCCAGCAGCTTTGTAGACGAGCAGTACTTC
abundance: many
d_gene: NA
v_gene: TRBV5-5
j_gene: TRBJ2-7

CDR3aa: CASSWTLRETQYF
CDR3nt: TGTGCCAGCAGTTGGACCCTCCGGGAGACCCAGTACTTC
abundance: many
d_gene: NA
v_gene: TRBV6-2/TRBV6-3
j_gene: TRBJ2-5

CDR3aa: CASSPTRGINSNQPQHF
CDR3nt: TGTGCCAGCTCACCTACACGAGGCATCAATAGCAATCAGCCCCAGCATTTT
abundance: many
d_gene: NA
v_gene: TRBV18
j_gene: TRBJ1-5

CDR3aa: CASILDRGYNEQFF
CDR3nt: TGTGCCAGCATTTTAGACAGGGGTTACAATGAGCAGTTCTTC
abundance: many
d_gene: TRBD1
v_gene: TRBV12-3/TRBV12-4
j_gene: TRBJ2-1

CDR3aa: CASSYQRTASSTDTQYF
CDR3nt: TGTGCCAGCAGTTACCAGCGGACAGCTTCAAGCACAGATACGCAGTATTTT
abundance: few
d_gene: NA
v_gene: TRBV6-5
j_gene: TRBJ2-3

CDR3aa: CSVVQGGNQPQHF
CDR3nt: TGCAGCGTTGTACAGGGTGGGAATCAGCCCCAGCATTTT
abundance: few
d_gene: NA
v_gene: TRBV29-1
j_gene: TRBJ1-5

CDR3aa: CSASPAGTNEKLFF
CDR3nt: TGCAGCGCGAGCCCGGCAGGGACGAATGAAAAACTGTTTTTT
abundance: few
d_gene: NA
v_gene: TRBV29-1
j_gene: TRBJ1-4

CDR3aa: CASSIPGLAGLQFF
CDR3nt: TGTGCCAGTAGTATCCCGGGACTAGCGGGGTTGCAGTTCTTC
abundance: few
d_gene: TRBD2
v_gene: TRBV19
j_gene: TRBJ2-1

CDR3aa: CASSRIGGEEAQYF
CDR3nt: TGTGCCAGCTCACGGATCGGAGGGGAAGAGGCCCAGTACTTC
abundance: NA
d_gene: NA
v_gene: TRBV18
j_gene: TRBJ2-5

CDR3aa: CASSLAVGHQPQHF
CDR3nt: TGTGCCAGCAGCTTGGCCGTAGGGCATCAGCCCCAGCATTTT
abundance: NA
d_gene: NA
v_gene: TRBV5-8
j_gene: TRBJ1-5

CDR3aa: CASARFPGPTDTQYF
CDR3nt: TGTGCCAGCGCCCGCTTCCCCGGGCCCACAGATACGCAGTATTTT
abundance: many
d_gene: NA
v_gene: TRBV6-1
j_gene: TRBJ2-3

CDR3aa: CSAPTSLGEQFF
CDR3nt: TGCAGTGCACCGACTAGTTTGGGTGAGCAGTTCTTC
abundance: NA
d_gene: NA
v_gene: TRBV20-1
j_gene: TRBJ2-1

CDR3aa: CASSYAISGNTIYF
CDR3nt: TGTGCCAGCAGTTACGCTATTTCTGGAAACACCATATATTTT
abundance: NA
d_gene: NA
v_gene: TRBV6-5
j_gene: TRBJ1-3

CDR3aa: CASRGGTSSYNEQFF
CDR3nt: TGTGCCAGCAGGGGGGGGACTAGCTCCTACAATGAGCAGTTCTTC
abundance: few
d_gene: TRBD2
v_gene: TRBV6-2/TRBV6-3
j_gene: TRBJ2-1

CDR3aa: CASSLNEAGGFSPLHF
CDR3nt: TGTGCCAGCAGCTTAAATGAGGCAGGGGGCTTCTCACCCCTCCACTTT
abundance: many
d_gene: TRBD1
v_gene: TRBV7-2
j_gene: TRBJ1-6

CDR3aa: CASRRTSGGYNEQFF
CDR3nt: TGTGCCAGCAGACGCACTAGCGGGGGGTACAATGAGCAGTTCTTC
abundance: NA
d_gene: TRBD2
v_gene: TRBV12-3/TRBV12-4
j_gene: TRBJ2-1

CDR3aa: CSVAASAYSNQPQHF
CDR3nt: TGCAGCGTTGCCGCTTCTGCCTATAGCAATCAGCCCCAGCATTTT
abundance: NA
d_gene: NA
v_gene: TRBV29-1
j_gene: TRBJ1-5

CDR3aa: CASSLIGGTVDEKLFF
CDR3nt: TGTGCCAGCAGCTTAATCGGGGGGACAGTTGATGAAAAACTGTTTTTT
abundance: NA
d_gene: TRBD1
v_gene: TRBV7-9
j_gene: TRBJ1-4

CDR3aa: CASSVEVGEGQPQHF
CDR3nt: TGTGCCAGCAGCGTCGAGGTGGGGGAAGGTCAGCCCCAGCATTTT
abundance: NA
d_gene: NA
v_gene: TRBV5-5
j_gene: TRBJ1-5

CDR3aa: CATSFLRRGYTEAFF
CDR3nt: TGTGCCACCAGCTTCTTGCGTAGAGGCTACACTGAAGCTTTCTTT
abundance: many
d_gene: NA
v_gene: TRBV15
j_gene: TRBJ1-1

CDR3aa: CASSQQTSSYEQYF
CDR3nt: TGCGCCAGCAGCCAACAGACGTCGTCCTACGAGCAGTACTTC
abundance: NA
d_gene: NA
v_gene: TRBV4-1
j_gene: TRBJ2-7

CDR3aa: CAWSVLGPGDTQYF
CDR3nt: TGTGCCTGGAGTGTTTTAGGGCCCGGAGATACGCAGTATTTT
abundance: few
d_gene: NA
v_gene: TRBV30
j_gene: TRBJ2-3

CDR3aa: CASSYAKGGGTEAFF
CDR3nt: TGTGCCAGCAGTTACGCCAAGGGGGGGGGCACTGAAGCTTTCTTT
abundance: NA
d_gene: NA
v_gene: TRBV6-9
j_gene: TRBJ1-1

CDR3aa: CASSSPSGGEDTQYF
CDR3nt: TGTGCCAGCAGCTCTCCTAGCGGGGGGGAAGATACGCAGTATTTT
abundance: NA
d_gene: TRBD2
v_gene: TRBV7-4
j_gene: TRBJ2-3

CDR3aa: CASSLVGSGAAPLHF
CDR3nt: TGTGCCAGCAGCTTAGTTGGCAGCGGAGCGGCACCCCTCCACTTT
abundance: many
d_gene: NA
v_gene: TRBV11-2
j_gene: TRBJ1-6